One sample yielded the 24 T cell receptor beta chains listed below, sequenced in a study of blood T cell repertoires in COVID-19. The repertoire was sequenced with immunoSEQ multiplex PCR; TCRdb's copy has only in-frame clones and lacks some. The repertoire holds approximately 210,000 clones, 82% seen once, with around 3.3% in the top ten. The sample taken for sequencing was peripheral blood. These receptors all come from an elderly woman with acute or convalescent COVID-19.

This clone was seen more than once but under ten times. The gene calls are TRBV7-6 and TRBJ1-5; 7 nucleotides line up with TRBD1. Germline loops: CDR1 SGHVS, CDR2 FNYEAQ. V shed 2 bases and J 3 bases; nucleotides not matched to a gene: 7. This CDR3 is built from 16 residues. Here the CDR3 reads CASSLSSGGINQPQHF. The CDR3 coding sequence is TGTGCCAGCAGCTTAAGTTCAGGGGGGATCAATCAGCCCCAGCATTTT.

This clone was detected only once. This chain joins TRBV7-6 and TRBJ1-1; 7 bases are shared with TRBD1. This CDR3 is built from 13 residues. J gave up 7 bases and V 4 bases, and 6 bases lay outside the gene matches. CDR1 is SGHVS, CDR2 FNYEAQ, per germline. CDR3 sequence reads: CASSSYRGLEAFF. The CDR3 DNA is TGTGCCAGCAGCTCCTACAGGGGCCTTGAAGCTTTCTTT.

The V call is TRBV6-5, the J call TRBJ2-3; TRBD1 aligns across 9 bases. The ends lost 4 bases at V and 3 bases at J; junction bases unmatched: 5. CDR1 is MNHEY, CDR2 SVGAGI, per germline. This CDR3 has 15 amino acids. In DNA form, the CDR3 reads TGTGCCAGCAGTTGGGGACAGGGAAGTACAGATACGCAGTATTTT. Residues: CASSWGQGSTDTQYF.

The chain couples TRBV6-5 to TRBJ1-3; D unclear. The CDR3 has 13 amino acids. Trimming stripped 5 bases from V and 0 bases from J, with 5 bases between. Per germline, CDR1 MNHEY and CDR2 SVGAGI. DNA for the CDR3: TGTGCCAGCAGTCCGCGCTCTGGAAACACCATATATTTT. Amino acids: CASSPRSGNTIYF.

The CDR3 region is CASSRTSGVNTGELFF. Here the CDR3 DNA reads TGCGCCAGCAGTCGGACTAGCGGAGTGAACACCGGGGAGCTGTTTTTT. J is TRBJ2-2 and V is TRBV5-1, with 10 nucleotides matching TRBD2. The CDR3 totals 16 residues. V was pared by 5 bases and J by 1 base, with 5 bases of the junction left unmatched. The V gene's germline CDR1 is SGHRS and CDR2 YFSETQ.

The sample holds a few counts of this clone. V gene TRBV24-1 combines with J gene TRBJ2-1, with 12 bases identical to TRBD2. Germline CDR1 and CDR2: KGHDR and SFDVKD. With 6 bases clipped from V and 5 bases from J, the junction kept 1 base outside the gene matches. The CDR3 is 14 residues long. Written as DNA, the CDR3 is TGTGCCACCAGTCGGACTAGCGGGAACAATGAGCAGTTCTTC. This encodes CATSRTSGNNEQFF.

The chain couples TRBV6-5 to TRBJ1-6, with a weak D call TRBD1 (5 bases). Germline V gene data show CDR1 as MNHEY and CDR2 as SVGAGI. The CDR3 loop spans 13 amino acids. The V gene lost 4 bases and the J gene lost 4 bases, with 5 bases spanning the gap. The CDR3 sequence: CASSSGYNSPLHF. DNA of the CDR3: TGTGCCAGCAGTTCAGGGTATAATTCACCCCTCCACTTT.

CDR3 bases: TGCGCCAGCAGCATGACAGGGCGTAATGAAAAACTGTTTTTT. Translated, it gives CASSMTGRNEKLFF. The V gene is TRBV5-1, the J gene TRBJ1-4; 7 positions agree with TRBD1. Germline CDR1 reads SGHRS; CDR2 reads YFSETQ. The CDR3 loop spans 14 amino acids. The J segment lost 4 bases and the V segment lost 4 bases, leaving 4 bases of the junction unmatched.

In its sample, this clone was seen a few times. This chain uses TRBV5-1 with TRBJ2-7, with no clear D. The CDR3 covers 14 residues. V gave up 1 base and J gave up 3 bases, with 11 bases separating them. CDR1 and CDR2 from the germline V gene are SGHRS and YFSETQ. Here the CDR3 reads CASSLYPSGYEQYF. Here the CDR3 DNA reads TGCGCCAGCAGCTTGTACCCATCGGGCTACGAGCAGTACTTC.

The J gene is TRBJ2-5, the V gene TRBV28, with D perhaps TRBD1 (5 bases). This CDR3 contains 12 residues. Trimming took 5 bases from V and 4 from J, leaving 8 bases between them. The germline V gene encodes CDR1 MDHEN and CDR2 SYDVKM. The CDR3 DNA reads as TGTGCCAGCAGTCAGGGAATAGAGACCCAGTACTTC. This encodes CASSQGIETQYF.

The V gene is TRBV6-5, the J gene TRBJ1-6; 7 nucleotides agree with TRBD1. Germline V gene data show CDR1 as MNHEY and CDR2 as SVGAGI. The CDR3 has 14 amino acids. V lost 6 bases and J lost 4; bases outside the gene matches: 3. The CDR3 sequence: CASRRQGYNSPLHF. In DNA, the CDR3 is TGTGCCAGCAGGAGACAGGGTTATAATTCACCCCTCCACTTT.

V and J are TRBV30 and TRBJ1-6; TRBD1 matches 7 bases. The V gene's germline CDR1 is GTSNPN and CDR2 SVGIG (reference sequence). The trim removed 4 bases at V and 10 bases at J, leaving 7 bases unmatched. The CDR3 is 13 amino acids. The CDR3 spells CAWNRGRRSPLHF. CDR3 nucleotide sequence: TGTGCCTGGAATAGGGGGCGCAGGTCACCCCTCCACTTT.

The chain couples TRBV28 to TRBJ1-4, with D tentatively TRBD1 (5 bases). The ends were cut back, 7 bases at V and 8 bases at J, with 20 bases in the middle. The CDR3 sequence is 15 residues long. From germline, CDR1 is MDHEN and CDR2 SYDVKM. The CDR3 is CASTRWGGLEEKLFF. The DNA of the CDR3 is TGTGCCAGCACGCGATGGGGGGGACTCGAGGAAAAACTGTTTTTT.

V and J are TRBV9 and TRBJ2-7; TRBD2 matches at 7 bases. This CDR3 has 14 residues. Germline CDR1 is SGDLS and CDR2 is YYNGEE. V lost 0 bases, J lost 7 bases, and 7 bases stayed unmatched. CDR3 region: CASSVAWEGKEQYF. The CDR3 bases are TGTGCCAGCAGCGTAGCGTGGGAGGGGAAGGAGCAGTACTTC.

The DNA for the CDR3 is TGTGCCAGCAGTGATGGACAGGACCAAACAGATACGCAGTATTTT. It codes for CASSDGQDQTDTQYF. The gene calls are TRBV6-1 and TRBJ2-3; 7 nucleotides line up with TRBD1. The CDR3 extends over 15 amino acids. V trimming: 3 bases; J trimming: 3 bases; junction bases outside the gene matches: 6. Germline V gene sequence: CDR1 MNHNS, CDR2 SASEGT.

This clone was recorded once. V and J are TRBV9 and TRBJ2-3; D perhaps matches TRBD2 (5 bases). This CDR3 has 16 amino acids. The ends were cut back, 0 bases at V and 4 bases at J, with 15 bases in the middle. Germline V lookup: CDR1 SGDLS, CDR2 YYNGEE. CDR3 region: CASSVGGSAFADTQYF. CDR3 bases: TGTGCCAGCAGCGTAGGGGGTAGCGCCTTCGCAGATACGCAGTATTTT.

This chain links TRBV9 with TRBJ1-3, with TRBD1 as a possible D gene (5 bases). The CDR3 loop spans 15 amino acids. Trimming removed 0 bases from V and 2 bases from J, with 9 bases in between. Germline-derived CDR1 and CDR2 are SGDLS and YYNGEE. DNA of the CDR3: TGTGCCAGCAGCGTAGGCGGGGCGACTGGAAACACCATATATTTT. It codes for CASSVGGATGNTIYF.

The CDR3 coding sequence is TGTGCCAGCAGCCCGCGGACAGGGGCGCTCACAGATACGCAGTATTTT. It codes for CASSPRTGALTDTQYF. The chain combines TRBV7-2 with TRBJ2-3; 9 bases are shared with TRBD1. Per germline, CDR1 SGHTA and CDR2 FQGNSA. This CDR3 contains 16 residues. Trimming cost V 5 bases and J 2 bases; bases outside gene matches: 8.

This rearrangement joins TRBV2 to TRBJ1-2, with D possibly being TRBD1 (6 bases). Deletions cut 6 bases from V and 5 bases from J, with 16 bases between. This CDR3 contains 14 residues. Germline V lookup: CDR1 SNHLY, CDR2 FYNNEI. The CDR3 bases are TGTGCCAGCAGCCAACAGGGTTTCGGTTATGGCTACACCTTC. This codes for CASSQQGFGYGYTF.

The CDR3 loop reads CAWSGTRRAFF. As DNA, the CDR3 is TGTGCCTGGAGCGGGACACGCAGAGCTTTCTTT. The chain recombines TRBV30 with TRBJ1-1, with a weak D call TRBD1 (6 bases). CDR1 is GTSNPN and CDR2 is SVGIG in the germline V gene (reference sequence). CDR3 length equals 11 residues. With 3 bases removed from V and 10 bases from J, the gap between germline ends came to 12 bases. The complete variable domain, with remaining parts taken from reference TRBV30 and TRBJ1-1, reads SQTIHQWPATLVQPVGSPLSLECTVEGTSNPNLYWYRQAAGRGLQLLFYSVGIGQISSEVPQNLSASRPQDRQFILSSKKLLLSDSGFYLCAWSGTRRAFFGQGTRLTVV.

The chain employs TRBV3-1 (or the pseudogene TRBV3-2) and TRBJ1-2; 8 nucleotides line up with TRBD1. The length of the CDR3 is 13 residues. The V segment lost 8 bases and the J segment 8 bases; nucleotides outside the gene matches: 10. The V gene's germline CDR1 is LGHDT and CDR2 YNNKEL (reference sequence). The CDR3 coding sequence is TGTGCCAGCCAGACAGGGGAGATTAGCGGCTACACCTTC. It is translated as CASQTGEISGYTF.

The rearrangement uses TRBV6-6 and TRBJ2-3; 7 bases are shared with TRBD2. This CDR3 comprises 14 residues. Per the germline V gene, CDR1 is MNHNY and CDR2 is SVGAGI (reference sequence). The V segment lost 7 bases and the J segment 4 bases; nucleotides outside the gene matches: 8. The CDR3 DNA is TGTGCCAGCAACGACGGGGGGAGGCCAGATACGCAGTATTTT. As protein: CASNDGGRPDTQYF.

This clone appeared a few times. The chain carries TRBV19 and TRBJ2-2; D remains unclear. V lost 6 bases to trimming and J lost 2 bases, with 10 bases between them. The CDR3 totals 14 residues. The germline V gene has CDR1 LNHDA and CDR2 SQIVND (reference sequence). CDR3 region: CASSQLYNTGELFF. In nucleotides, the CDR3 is TGTGCCAGTAGCCAACTTTATAACACCGGGGAGCTGTTTTTT. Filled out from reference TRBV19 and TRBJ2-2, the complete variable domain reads DGGITQSPKYLFRKEGQNVTLSCEQNLNHDAMYWYRQDPGQGLRLIYYSQIVNDFQKGDIAEGYSVSREKKESFPLTVTSAQKNPTAFYLCASSQLYNTGELFFGEGSRLTVL.

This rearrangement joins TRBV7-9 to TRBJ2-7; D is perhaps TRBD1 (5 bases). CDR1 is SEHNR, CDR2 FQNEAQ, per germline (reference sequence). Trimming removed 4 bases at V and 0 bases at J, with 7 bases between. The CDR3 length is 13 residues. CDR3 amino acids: CASSSDTSYEQYF. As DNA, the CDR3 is TGTGCCAGCAGCTCGGACACCTCCTACGAGCAGTACTTC.